This TCR beta chain is from a study of OX40 agonist ivuxolimab in advanced cancers. Background for the entire study: Ivuxolimab was an agonistic, fully human IgG2 monoclonal antibody directed against OX40 (CD134), a costimulatory receptor. Intravenous ivuxolimab was administered to patients every 2 weeks at six dose levels: 0.01, 0.1, 0.3, 1.5, 3 and 10 mg/kg. Of the approximately 50 dose-escalation patients, hepatocellular carcinoma was present in around 19, melanoma in roughly 15, renal cell carcinoma in 9 and head and neck cancer in 9. In the dose-escalation cohort, 82.7% of patients were male, and the mean age was 60 years with a range of roughly 23 to 79. Patients were allowed to have had prior anti-PD-1, anti-PD-L1 or anti-CTLA-4 therapy, and more than 35% of the dose-escalation patients had been treated with checkpoint inhibitors. Partial responses occurred in three dose-escalation patients: two with cutaneous melanoma and one with hepatocellular carcinoma. The purpose of peripheral TCRbeta sequencing was to test whether ivuxolimab changed TCR sequence diversity and led to clonal T-cell expansion. The paper covers the monotherapy dose-escalation part of the phase I ivuxolimab trial, which included N ≈ 50 patients. The investigation overall reported the following: After ivuxolimab, expanded clones were on average more numerous among CD8+ T cells than among CD4+ T cells. Clonal expansion of both CD4+ and CD8+ blood T cells was observed from baseline to week 6 at doses 0.1 to 3.0 mg/kg. The antigen specificity of the peripheral T cells that underwent clonal expansion was not determined. In partial responders in the 0.1-3.0 mg/kg groups, normalized peripheral clonal expansion was found to be among the lowest, especially among CD8+ T cells. Low levels of normalized T-cell clonal expansion were also shown by some nonresponding patients.

The trial excluded patients who had a history of autoimmune disease or who were on systemic immunosuppression. Peripheral blood for TCR sequencing was collected from all dose cohorts at baseline, on cycle 4 day 1, and on cycle 7 day 1. The samples were taken from a phase I, first-in-human, multicenter, open-label dose-escalation trial of ivuxolimab. Adults with locally advanced or metastatic head and neck squamous cell, hepatocellular, melanoma or renal cell carcinoma were enrolled in the trial. Before TCR sequencing, CD4+ and CD8+ T cells were separately sorted from peripheral blood. As concerns this clone: This receptor's antigen is unknown. No base-level quality is on record; no much larger clone is a single base apart.

Genomic DNA was isolated from the sorted cells so that the TCRbeta CDR3 region could be sequenced. TCRbeta CDR3 regions were sequenced using the immunoSEQ Assay. Imported from immuneACCESS, the table was reduced by TCRdb to in-frame sequences with V and J called. These copies leave out some clones; in studies compared against another copy, an unresolved V gene accounts for under half, and the cause of the remainder is not known. The table for this sample lists roughly 100,000 clones; around 85% of them were counted only once. 3.5% to 4% of the sample is held by the ten biggest clonotypes. The sample here was CD4+ or CD8+ T cells sorted from blood, taken in a trial of the OX40 agonist ivuxolimab. The receptor's source is an adult with an advanced solid tumor such as melanoma, head and neck, liver or kidney cancer.

At the DNA level, the sequence is TGTGCCAGCAGTTCCCACTCGCAGGGGAAGGGGAATGAGCAGTTCTTC. This yields the protein CASSSHSQGKGNEQFF. The rearranged chain carries TRBV28 and TRBJ2-1; TRBD1 is possibly the D segment (6 matching bases). CDR1 and CDR2 are drawn from the germline V gene: MDHEN, SYDVKM. Measured from the cysteine to the phenylalanine, the CDR3 is 16 residues long. Of the read, only the CDR3 DNA is kept; its 48 bases are in frame from base 1. The junction carries 20 bases between V and J, which are trimmed by 4 bases and 7 bases respectively.